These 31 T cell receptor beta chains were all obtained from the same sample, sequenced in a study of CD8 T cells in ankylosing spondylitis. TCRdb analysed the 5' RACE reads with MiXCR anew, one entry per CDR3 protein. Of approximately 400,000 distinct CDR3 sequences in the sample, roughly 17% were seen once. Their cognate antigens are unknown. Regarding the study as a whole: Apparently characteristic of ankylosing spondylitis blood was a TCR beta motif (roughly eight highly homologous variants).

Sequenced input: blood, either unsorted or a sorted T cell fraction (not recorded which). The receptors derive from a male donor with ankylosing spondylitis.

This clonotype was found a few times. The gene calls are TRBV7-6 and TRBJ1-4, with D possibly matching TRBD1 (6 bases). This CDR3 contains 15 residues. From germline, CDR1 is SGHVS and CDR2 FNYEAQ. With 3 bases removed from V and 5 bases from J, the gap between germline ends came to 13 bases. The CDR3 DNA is TGTGCCAGCAGCTTGGCGGACAGCCTCAATGAAAAACTGTTTTTT. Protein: CASSLADSLNEKLFF.

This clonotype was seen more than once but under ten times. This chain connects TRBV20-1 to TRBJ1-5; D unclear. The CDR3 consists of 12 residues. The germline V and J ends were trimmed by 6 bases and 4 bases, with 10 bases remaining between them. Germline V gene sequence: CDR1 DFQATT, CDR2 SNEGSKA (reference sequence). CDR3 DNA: TGCAGTGCAACTGTGGAGAATCAGCCCCAGCATTTT. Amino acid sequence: CSATVENQPQHF.

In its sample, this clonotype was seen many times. CDR3 sequence (DNA): TGTGCCAGCAGTTCCCAGGGGTTGAACACTGAAGCTTTCTTT. Its protein is CASSSQGLNTEAFF. J is TRBJ1-1 and V is TRBV28, with D maybe TRBD1 (6 bases). The CDR3 loop spans 14 amino acids. V was pared by 4 bases and J by 0 bases, with 9 bases between. Per germline, CDR1 MDHEN and CDR2 SYDVKM. Supplemented by reference TRBV28 and TRBJ1-1, the full variable domain reads DVKVTQSSRYLVKRTGEKVFLECVQDMDHENMFWYRQDPGLGLRLIYFSYDVKMKEKGDIPEGYSVSREKKERFSLILESASTNQTSMYLCASSSQGLNTEAFFGQGTRLTVV.

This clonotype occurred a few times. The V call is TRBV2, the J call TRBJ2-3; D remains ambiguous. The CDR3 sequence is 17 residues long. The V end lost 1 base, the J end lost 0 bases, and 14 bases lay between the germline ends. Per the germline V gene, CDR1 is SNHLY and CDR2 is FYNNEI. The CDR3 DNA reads TGTGCCAGCAGTGAAGTTGGATGGGGTGCTAGCACAGATACGCAGTATTTT. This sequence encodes CASSEVGWGASTDTQYF.

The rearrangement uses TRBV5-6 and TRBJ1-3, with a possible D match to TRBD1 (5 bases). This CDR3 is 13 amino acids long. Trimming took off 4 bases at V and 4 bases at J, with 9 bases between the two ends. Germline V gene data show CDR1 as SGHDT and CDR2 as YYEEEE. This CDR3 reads CASSPWDGNTIYF. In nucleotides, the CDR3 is TGTGCCAGCAGCCCCTGGGACGGAAACACCATATATTTT.

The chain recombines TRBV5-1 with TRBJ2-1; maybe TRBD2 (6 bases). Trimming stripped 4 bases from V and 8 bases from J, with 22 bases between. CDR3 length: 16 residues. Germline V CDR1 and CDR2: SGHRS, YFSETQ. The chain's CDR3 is CASSPLLATIGYEQFF. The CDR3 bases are TGCGCCAGCAGCCCCCTCCTAGCGACAATAGGCTATGAGCAGTTCTTC.

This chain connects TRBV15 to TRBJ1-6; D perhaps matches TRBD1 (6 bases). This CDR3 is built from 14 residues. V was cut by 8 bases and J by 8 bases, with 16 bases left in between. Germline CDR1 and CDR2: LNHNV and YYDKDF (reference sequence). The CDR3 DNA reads TGTGCCACCCGCGAGGGGGGGGCGGATTCACCCCTCCACTTT. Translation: CATREGGADSPLHF.

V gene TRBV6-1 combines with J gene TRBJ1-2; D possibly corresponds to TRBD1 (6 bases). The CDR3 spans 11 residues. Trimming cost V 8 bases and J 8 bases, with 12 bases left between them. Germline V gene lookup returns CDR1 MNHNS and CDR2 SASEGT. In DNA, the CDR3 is TGTGCCAGCCACAGGGAAGTAGGCTACACCTTC. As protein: CASHREVGYTF.

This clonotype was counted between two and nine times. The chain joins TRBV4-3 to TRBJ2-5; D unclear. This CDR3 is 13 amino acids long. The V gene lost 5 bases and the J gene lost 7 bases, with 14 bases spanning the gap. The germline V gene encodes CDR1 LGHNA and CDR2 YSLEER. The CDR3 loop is CASSRALEVTQYF. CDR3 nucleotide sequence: TGCGCCAGCAGCAGGGCACTCGAGGTGACCCAGTACTTC.

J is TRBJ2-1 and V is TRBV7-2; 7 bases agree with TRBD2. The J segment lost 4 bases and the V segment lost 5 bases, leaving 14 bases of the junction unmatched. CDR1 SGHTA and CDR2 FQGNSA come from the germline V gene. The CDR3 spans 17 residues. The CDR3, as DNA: TGTGCCAGCAGCAGACCCCCTAGCGGAGAAGGGTACAATGAGCAGTTCTTC. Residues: CASSRPPSGEGYNEQFF. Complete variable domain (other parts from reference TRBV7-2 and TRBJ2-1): GAGVSQSPSNKVTEKGKDVELRCDPISGHTALYWYRQSLGQGLEFLIYFQGNSAPDKSGLPSDRFSAERTGGSVSTLTIQRTQQEDSAVYLCASSRPPSGEGYNEQFFGPGTRLTVL.

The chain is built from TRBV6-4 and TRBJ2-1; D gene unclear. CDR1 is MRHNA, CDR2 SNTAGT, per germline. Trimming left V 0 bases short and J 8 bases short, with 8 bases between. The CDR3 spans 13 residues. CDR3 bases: TGTGCCAGCAGTGACTCTGGGGTAGATGAGCAGTTCTTC. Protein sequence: CASSDSGVDEQFF.

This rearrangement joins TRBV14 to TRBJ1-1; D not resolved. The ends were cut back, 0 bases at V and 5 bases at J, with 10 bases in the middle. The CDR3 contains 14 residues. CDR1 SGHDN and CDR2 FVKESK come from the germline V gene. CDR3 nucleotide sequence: TGTGCCAGCAGCCAAGATGGGCGGGGAACTGAAGCTTTCTTT. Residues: CASSQDGRGTEAFF.

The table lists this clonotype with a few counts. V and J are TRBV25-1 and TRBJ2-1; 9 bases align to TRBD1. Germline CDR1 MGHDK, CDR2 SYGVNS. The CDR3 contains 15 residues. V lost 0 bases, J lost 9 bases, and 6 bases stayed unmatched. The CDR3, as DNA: TGTGCCAGCAGTGAATATGGACAGGGGAACGTTGAGCAGTTCTTC. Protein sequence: CASSEYGQGNVEQFF.

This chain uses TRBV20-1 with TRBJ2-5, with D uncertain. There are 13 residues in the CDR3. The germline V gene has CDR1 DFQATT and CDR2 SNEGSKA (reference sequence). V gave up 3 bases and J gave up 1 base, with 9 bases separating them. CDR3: CSASLQAQETQYF. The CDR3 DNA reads TGCAGTGCTAGTTTACAAGCCCAAGAGACCCAGTACTTC.

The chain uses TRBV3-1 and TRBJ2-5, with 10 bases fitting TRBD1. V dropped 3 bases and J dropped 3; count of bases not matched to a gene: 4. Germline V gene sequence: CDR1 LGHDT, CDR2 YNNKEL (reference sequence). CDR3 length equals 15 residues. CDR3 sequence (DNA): TGTGCCAGCAGCCACCGGGACAGGGGAAAAGAGACCCAGTACTTC. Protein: CASSHRDRGKETQYF.

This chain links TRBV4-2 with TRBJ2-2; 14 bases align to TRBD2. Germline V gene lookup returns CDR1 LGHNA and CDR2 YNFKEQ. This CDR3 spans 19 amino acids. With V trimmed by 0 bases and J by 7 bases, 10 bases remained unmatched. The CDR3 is CASSQERAGTSGSGGELFF. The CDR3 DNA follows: TGTGCCAGCAGCCAAGAACGGGCGGGGACTAGCGGGAGTGGCGGGGAGCTGTTTTTT.

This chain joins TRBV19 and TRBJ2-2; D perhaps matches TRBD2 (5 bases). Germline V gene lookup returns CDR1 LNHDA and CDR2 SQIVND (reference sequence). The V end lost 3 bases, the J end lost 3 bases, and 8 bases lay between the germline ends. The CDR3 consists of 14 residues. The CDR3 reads CASSMRGYTGELFF. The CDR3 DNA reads TGTGCCAGTAGTATGCGAGGGTACACCGGGGAGCTGTTTTTT.

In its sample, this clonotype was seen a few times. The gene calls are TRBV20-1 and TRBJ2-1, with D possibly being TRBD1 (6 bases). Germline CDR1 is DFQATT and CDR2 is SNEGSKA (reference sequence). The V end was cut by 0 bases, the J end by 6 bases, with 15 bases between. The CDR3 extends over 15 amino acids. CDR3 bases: TGCAGTGCTAGAGATGGGCGGACAGTAAGCAATGAGCAGTTCTTC. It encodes CSARDGRTVSNEQFF.

The CDR3, as DNA: TGCAGTTTTAGGGGACAGGGAACCTACGAGCAGTACTTC. Translated, it gives CSFRGQGTYEQYF. The rearrangement uses TRBV20-1 and TRBJ2-7; TRBD1 aligns across 9 bases. Per the germline V gene, CDR1 is DFQATT and CDR2 is SNEGSKA (reference sequence). The V and J ends lost 8 bases and 2 bases, in that order; junction bases with no gene match: 7. The CDR3 covers 13 residues.

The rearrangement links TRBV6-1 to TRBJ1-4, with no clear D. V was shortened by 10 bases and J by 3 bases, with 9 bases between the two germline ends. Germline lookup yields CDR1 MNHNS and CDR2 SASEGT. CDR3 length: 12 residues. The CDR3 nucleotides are TGTGCCACCGGACGGGCTAATGAAAAACTGTTTTTT. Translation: CATGRANEKLFF.

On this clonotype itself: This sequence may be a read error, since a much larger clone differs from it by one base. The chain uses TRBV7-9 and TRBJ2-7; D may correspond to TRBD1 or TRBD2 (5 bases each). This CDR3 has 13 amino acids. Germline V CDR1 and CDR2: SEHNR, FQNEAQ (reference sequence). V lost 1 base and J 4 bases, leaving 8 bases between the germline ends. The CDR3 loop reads CASSLGREYEQYF. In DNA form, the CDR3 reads TGTGCCAGCAGCTTAGGCAGGGAGTACGAGCAGTACTTC. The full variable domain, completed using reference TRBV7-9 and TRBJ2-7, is DTGVSQNPRHKITKRGQNVTFRCDPISEHNRLYWYRQTLGQGPEFLTYFQNEAQLEKSRLLSDRFSAERPKGSFSTLEIQRTEQGDSAMYLCASSLGREYEQYFGPGTRLTVT.

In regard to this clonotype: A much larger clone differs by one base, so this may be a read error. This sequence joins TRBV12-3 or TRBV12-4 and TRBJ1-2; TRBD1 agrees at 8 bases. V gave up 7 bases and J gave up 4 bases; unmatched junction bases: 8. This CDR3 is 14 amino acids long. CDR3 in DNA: TGTGCCAGCAATTCCCAGGGGGCAGCCTATGGCTACACCTTC. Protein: CASNSQGAAYGYTF.

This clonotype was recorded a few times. The CDR3 DNA follows: TGCGCCAGCAGCCACCAAGGCATGAACACTGAAGCTTTCTTT. This encodes CASSHQGMNTEAFF. The chain combines TRBV4-1 with TRBJ1-1; D not resolved. Trimming removed 3 bases from V and 0 bases from J, with 8 bases in between. The CDR3 extends over 14 amino acids. Germline-derived CDR1 and CDR2 are MGHRA and YSYEKL.

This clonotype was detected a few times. The CDR3 reads CASSLGTGSTYEQYF. The CDR3 coding sequence is TGTGCCAGCAGCTTAGGGACAGGGTCTACCTACGAGCAGTACTTC. The chain couples TRBV7-2 to TRBJ2-7, with 8 bases identical to TRBD1. The germline CDR1 and CDR2 sequences are SGHTA and FQGNSA. The junction had 4 bases not matched to a gene; V was cut back by 1 base and J by 2 bases. The CDR3 is 15 amino acids.

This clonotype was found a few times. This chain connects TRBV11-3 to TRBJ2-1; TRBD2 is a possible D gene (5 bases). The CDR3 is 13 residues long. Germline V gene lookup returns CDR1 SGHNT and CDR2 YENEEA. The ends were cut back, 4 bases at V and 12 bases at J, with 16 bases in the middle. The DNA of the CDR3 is TGTGCCAGCAGCTCGACCGCTAGCTCCGTGCAGTTCTTC. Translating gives CASSSTASSVQFF.

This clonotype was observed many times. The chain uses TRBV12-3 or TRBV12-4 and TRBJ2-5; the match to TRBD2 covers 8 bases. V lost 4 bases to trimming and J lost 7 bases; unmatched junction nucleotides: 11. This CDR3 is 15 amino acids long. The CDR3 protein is CASSSGTSVRGTQYF. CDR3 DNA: TGTGCCAGCAGTTCTGGGACTAGTGTCCGGGGGACCCAGTACTTC.

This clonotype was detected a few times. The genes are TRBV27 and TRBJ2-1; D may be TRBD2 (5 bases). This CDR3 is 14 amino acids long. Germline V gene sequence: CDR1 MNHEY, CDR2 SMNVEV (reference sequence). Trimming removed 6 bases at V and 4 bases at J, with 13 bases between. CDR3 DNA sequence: TGTGCCAGCAGCCCTCGGACTGCGTACAATGAGCAGTTCTTC. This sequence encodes CASSPRTAYNEQFF.

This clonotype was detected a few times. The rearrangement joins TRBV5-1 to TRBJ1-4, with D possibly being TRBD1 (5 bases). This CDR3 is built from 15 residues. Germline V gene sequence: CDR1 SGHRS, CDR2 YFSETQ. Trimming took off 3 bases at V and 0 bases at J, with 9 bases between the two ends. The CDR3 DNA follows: TGCGCCAGCAGCTGGGGACGAGCAACTAATGAAAAACTGTTTTTT. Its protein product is CASSWGRATNEKLFF.

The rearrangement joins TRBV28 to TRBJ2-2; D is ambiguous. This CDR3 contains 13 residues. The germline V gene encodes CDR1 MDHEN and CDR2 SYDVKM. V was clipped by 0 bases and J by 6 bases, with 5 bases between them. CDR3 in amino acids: CASSLWHSGELFF. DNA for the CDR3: TGTGCCAGCAGTTTATGGCATTCCGGGGAGCTGTTTTTT. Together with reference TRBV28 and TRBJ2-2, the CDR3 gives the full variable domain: DVKVTQSSRYLVKRTGEKVFLECVQDMDHENMFWYRQDPGLGLRLIYFSYDVKMKEKGDIPEGYSVSREKKERFSLILESASTNQTSMYLCASSLWHSGELFFGEGSRLTVL.

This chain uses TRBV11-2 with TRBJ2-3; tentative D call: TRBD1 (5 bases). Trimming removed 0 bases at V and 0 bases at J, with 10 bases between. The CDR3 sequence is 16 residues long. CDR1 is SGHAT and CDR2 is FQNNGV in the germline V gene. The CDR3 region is CASSLDGAASTDTQYF. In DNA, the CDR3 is TGTGCCAGCAGCTTAGATGGGGCGGCTAGCACAGATACGCAGTATTTT.

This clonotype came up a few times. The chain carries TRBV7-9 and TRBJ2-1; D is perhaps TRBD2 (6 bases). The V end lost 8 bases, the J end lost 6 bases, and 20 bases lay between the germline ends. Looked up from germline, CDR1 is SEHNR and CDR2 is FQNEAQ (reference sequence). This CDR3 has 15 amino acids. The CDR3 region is CASGLWLGGVNEQFF. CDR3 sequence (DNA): TGTGCCAGCGGGCTGTGGTTGGGGGGAGTCAATGAGCAGTTCTTC.